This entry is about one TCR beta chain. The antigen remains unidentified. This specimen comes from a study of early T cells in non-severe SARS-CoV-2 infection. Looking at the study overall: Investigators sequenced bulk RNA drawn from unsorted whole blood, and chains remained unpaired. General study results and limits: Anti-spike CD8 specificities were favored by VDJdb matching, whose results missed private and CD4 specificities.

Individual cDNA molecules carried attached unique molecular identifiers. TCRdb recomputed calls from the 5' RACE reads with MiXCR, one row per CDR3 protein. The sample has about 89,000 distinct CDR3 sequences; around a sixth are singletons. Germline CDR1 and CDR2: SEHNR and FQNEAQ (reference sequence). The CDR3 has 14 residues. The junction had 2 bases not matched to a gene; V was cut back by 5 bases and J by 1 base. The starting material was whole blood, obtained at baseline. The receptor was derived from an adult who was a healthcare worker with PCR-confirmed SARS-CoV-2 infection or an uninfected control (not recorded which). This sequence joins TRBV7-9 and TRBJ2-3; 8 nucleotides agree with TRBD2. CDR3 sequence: CASSALAGTDTQYF. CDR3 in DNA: TGTGCCAGCAGCGCACTAGCGGGCACAGATACGCAGTATTTT. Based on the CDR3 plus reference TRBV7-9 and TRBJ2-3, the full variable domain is DTGVSQNPRHKITKRGQNVTFRCDPISEHNRLYWYRQTLGQGPEFLTYFQNEAQLEKSRLLSDRFSAERPKGSFSTLEIQRTEQGDSAMYLCASSALAGTDTQYFGPGTRLTVL.